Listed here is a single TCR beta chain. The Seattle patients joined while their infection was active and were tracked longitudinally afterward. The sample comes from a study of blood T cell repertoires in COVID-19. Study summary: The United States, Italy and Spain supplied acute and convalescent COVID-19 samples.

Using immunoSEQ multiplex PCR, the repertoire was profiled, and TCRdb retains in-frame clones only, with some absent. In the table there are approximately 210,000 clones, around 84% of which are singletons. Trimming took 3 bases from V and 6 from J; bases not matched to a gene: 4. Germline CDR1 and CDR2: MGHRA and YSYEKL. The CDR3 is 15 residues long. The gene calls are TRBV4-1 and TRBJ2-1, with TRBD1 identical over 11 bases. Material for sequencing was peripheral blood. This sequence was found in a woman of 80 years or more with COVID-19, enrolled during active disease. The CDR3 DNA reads TGCGCCAGCAGCCAGGCCGGGACAGGGGGCAATGAGCAGTTCTTC. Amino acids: CASSQAGTGGNEQFF.